This entry describes one T cell receptor beta chain. No antigen is known for it. This specimen belongs to a study of blood T cells in healthy people across ages. Whole-study context: Using template switching, researchers captured about one barcoded beta molecule for each two T cells. Points from the study as a whole: With age, beta diversity per million T cells declined roughly linearly, significantly by 35 to 40.

It was with a sample-barcoded 5' primer and a J-beta primer mix that a second PCR of roughly 7 to 12 cycles was run. TCRdb reprocessed the 5' RACE reads with MiXCR, giving one entry per CDR3 protein. Here the sample spans 780,000 or so distinct CDR3 sequences, about 53% being singletons. Germline-derived CDR1 and CDR2 are LGHDT and YNNKEL (reference sequence). The CDR3 has 13 amino acids. The V end was cut by 4 bases, the J end by 11 bases, with 15 bases between. The sequencing sample was made of blood. The TCR was taken from an elderly man in good health. The genes are TRBV3-1 and TRBJ1-5, with a tentative D call TRBD1 (5 bases). In DNA, the CDR3 is TGTGCCAGCAGCCGGGACGGAGGATCAGCCCAGCATTTT. It encodes CASSRDGGSAQHF.